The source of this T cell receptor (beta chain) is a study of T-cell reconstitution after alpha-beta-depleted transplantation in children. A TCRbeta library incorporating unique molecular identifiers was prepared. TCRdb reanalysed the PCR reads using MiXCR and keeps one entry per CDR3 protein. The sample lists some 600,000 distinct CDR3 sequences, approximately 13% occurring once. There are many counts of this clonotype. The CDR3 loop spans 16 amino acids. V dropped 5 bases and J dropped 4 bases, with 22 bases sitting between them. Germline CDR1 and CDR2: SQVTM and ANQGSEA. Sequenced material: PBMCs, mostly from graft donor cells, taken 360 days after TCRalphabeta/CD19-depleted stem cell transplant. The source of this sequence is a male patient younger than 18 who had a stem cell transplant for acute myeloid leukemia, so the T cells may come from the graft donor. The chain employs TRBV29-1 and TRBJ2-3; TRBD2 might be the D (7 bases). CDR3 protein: CSVFGGGSISADTQYF. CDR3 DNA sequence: TGCAGCGTTTTCGGGGGCGGGAGTATAAGCGCAGATACGCAGTATTTT.